The rows below give T cell receptor beta chains drawn from one sample of a study of T cell repertoires and HLA-DP antigens. These receptors have no identified antigens. Repertoires were generated with immunoSEQ multiplex PCR, while TCRdb's copy carries only in-frame clones and drops some. The sample lists around 100,000 clones; over 90% were seen once. Source material: CD4+ T cells from PBMCs. The receptor set was obtained from a woman between 18 and 29 years old in good health and CMV-seronegative. The CDR3 runs from the conserved cysteine through the conserved F or W. D genes are given only for firm matches. Some rows mark clone size as missing; the rest say once, few, many or name a class of expanded clone.

d_call: -
j_call: TRBJ2-5
v_call: TRBV28
clone_size: -
cdr3_nt: TGTGCCAGCAGCGGACGGAAAGAGACCCAGTACTTC
cdr3_aa: CASSGRKETQYF

d_call: -
j_call: TRBJ1-5
v_call: TRBV28
clone_size: once
cdr3_nt: TGTGCCAGCAGTTTGGGGCAGGCAGGGGTCGGTCAGCCCCAGCATTTT
cdr3_aa: CASSLGQAGVGQPQHF

d_call: TRBD2
j_call: TRBJ2-2
v_call: TRBV7-2
clone_size: -
cdr3_nt: TGTGCCAGCAGCGCCGGGACTATAGGCGGGGAGCTGTTTTTT
cdr3_aa: CASSAGTIGGELFF

d_call: TRBD2
j_call: TRBJ2-7
v_call: TRBV2
clone_size: -
cdr3_nt: TGTGCCAGCAGTGGAGTTAGCGGGAGGGGTGGCGAGCAGTACTTC
cdr3_aa: CASSGVSGRGGEQYF

d_call: TRBD1
j_call: TRBJ2-1
v_call: TRBV6-5
clone_size: -
cdr3_nt: TGTGCCAGCAGTCGAACACAGGGGACCGGTGAGCAGTTCTTC
cdr3_aa: CASSRTQGTGEQFF

d_call: -
j_call: TRBJ1-1
v_call: TRBV28
clone_size: -
cdr3_nt: TGTGCCAGCAGTTTTACGAGTTACACTGAAGCTTTCTTT
cdr3_aa: CASSFTSYTEAFF

d_call: TRBD2
j_call: TRBJ2-5
v_call: TRBV5-1
clone_size: -
cdr3_nt: TGCGCCAGCAGCTGGGGGACTAGCGGGAGAGAGACCCAGTACTTC
cdr3_aa: CASSWGTSGRETQYF

d_call: -
j_call: TRBJ2-7
v_call: TRBV28
clone_size: -
cdr3_nt: TGTGCCAGCAGTTCTGCAGGGGCTCGGGGGTACGAGCAGTACTTC
cdr3_aa: CASSSAGARGYEQYF

d_call: -
j_call: TRBJ2-4
v_call: TRBV27
clone_size: -
cdr3_nt: TGTGCCAGCAGCCCGGTTGTTCTAGCCAAAAACATTCAGTACTTC
cdr3_aa: CASSPVVLAKNIQYF

d_call: TRBD1
j_call: TRBJ1-1
v_call: TRBV6-1
clone_size: -
cdr3_nt: TGTGCCAGCAGTTCAGGGGGCAGGGGTCTAGCTGAAGCTTTCTTT
cdr3_aa: CASSSGGRGLAEAFF

d_call: -
j_call: TRBJ1-5
v_call: TRBV27
clone_size: few
cdr3_nt: TGTGCCAGCAGTCCATCCAGTTTGAGTCAAAGGGGCAATCAGCCCCAGCATTTT
cdr3_aa: CASSPSSLSQRGNQPQHF

d_call: -
j_call: TRBJ2-2
v_call: TRBV19
clone_size: -
cdr3_nt: TGTGCCAGTAGGACCCCCCCCACAGGGTTAACCGGGGAGCTGTTTTTT
cdr3_aa: CASRTPPTGLTGELFF

d_call: -
j_call: TRBJ1-4
v_call: TRBV7-2
clone_size: -
cdr3_nt: TGTGCCAGCAGCTTACCTAATGAAAAACTGTTTTTT
cdr3_aa: CASSLPNEKLFF

d_call: TRBD2
j_call: TRBJ2-1
v_call: TRBV28
clone_size: -
cdr3_nt: TGTGCCAGTCGGGGACTAGCGGGGGACAATGAGCAGTTCTTC
cdr3_aa: CASRGLAGDNEQFF

d_call: TRBD1
j_call: TRBJ2-1
v_call: TRBV4-3
clone_size: -
cdr3_nt: TGCGCCAGCAGCCACGGGACAGATTACAATGAGCAGTTCTTC
cdr3_aa: CASSHGTDYNEQFF

d_call: TRBD2
j_call: TRBJ2-2
v_call: TRBV7-2
clone_size: -
cdr3_nt: TGTGCCAGCAGCTTAGCGCCAGGACTAGCGGGGGGGCCTTACACCGGGGAGCTGTTTTTT
cdr3_aa: CASSLAPGLAGGPYTGELFF

d_call: -
j_call: TRBJ1-5
v_call: TRBV10-3
clone_size: -
cdr3_nt: TGTGCCATCAGTGAGTCGTTCCGGACAGTGAATCAGCCCCAGCATTTT
cdr3_aa: CAISESFRTVNQPQHF

d_call: -
j_call: TRBJ2-5
v_call: TRBV25-1
clone_size: -
cdr3_nt: TGTGCCAGCATGAGGGGCTTGGGCCAAGAGACCCAGTACTTC
cdr3_aa: CASMRGLGQETQYF

d_call: -
j_call: TRBJ1-1
v_call: TRBV7-9
clone_size: -
cdr3_nt: TGTGCCAGCAGCTTAGGTTTAGGCGTGGGGAGGAACACTGAAGCTTTCTTT
cdr3_aa: CASSLGLGVGRNTEAFF

d_call: -
j_call: TRBJ2-2
v_call: TRBV5-6
clone_size: -
cdr3_nt: TGTGCCAGCAGTTCCCCAGGGGTTGGTACCGGGGAGCTGTTTTTT
cdr3_aa: CASSSPGVGTGELFF